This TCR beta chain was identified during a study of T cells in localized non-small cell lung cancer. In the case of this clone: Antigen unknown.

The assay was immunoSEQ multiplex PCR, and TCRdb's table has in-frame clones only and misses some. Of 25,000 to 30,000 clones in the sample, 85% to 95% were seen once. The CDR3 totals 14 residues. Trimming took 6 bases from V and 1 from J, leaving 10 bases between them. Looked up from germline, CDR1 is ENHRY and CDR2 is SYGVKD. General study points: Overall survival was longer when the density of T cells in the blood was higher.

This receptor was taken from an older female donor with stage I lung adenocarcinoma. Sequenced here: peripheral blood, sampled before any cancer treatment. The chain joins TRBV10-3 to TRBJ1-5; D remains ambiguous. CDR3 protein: CAIRGSASNQPQHF. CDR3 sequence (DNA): TGTGCCATCAGAGGGTCGGCCAGCAATCAGCCCCAGCATTTT.